Each of the 2 T cell receptor beta chains below was sequenced from the same sample in a study of blood T cell repertoires in COVID-19 (dated by TCRdb to the early 2020s). Libraries were made using the immunoSEQ multiplex PCR assay. TCRdb's version of the immuneACCESS table is confined to in-frame rearrangements and falls short of the full clone set. An unresolved V gene accounts for under half of the shortfall where checked; the remainder is of unknown origin. Within this sample are 55,000 to 65,000 clones, with about 87% of them counted one time only. Of the sample, roughly 6.4% is held by the ten largest clones. The sequenced sample was peripheral blood. Receptors were obtained from a man in his 60s with active or convalescent COVID-19.

This chain links TRBV21-1 with TRBJ2-2; TRBD2 reflects the table's D call only, with no check against the DNA. TRBV21-1 is an annotated pseudogene. This CDR3 spans 20 amino acids. The CDR3 loop reads CASSRDRLAGGPPNTGELFF. The CDR3 region has the DNA TGTGCCAGCAGCAGGGACAGACTAGCGGGGGGGCCTCCGAACACCGGGGAGCTGTTTTTT.

The rearrangement links TRBV29-1 to TRBJ1-2; D is undetermined. This CDR3 contains 12 residues. Trimming pared 1 base from V and 7 bases from J, leaving 10 bases between. Germline CDR1 reads SQVTM; CDR2 reads ANQGSEA. CDR3 loop: CSVEGSAGGYTF. For the CDR3, the DNA is TGCAGCGTTGAAGGGTCGGCGGGTGGCTACACCTTC.